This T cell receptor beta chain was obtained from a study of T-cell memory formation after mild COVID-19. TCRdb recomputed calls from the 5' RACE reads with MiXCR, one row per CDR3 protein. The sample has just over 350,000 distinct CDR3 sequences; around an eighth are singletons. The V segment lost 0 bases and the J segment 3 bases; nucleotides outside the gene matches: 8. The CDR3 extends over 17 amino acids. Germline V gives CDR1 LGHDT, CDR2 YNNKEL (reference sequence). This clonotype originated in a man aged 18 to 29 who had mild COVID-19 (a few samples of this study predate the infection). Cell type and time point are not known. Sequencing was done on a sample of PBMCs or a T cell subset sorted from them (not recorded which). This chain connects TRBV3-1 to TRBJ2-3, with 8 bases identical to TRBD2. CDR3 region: CASSQDSRGGRTDTQYF. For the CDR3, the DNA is TGTGCCAGCAGCCAAGATTCACGGGGGGGCCGGACAGATACGCAGTATTTT.